Each of the 20 T cell receptor beta chains below was sequenced from the same sample in a study of blood T cell repertoires in COVID-19. The repertoire was sequenced with immunoSEQ multiplex PCR; TCRdb's copy has only in-frame clones and lacks some. The sample consists of 150,000 to 200,000 clones, less than 85% of them appearing once. The specimen sequenced was peripheral blood. All receptors derive from a human donor in a cohort sampled during active COVID-19.

This clone has a single count. V gene TRBV14 combines with J gene TRBJ2-1; D might be TRBD1 (5 bases). This CDR3 has 14 residues. V lost 1 base and J lost 7, with 11 bases in between. The germline V gene has CDR1 SGHDN and CDR2 FVKESK. Here the CDR3 DNA reads TGTGCCAGCAGCCAAGGCAGGGCAATAAATGAGCAGTTCTTC. Translating it yields CASSQGRAINEQFF.

The genes are TRBV7-3 and TRBJ1-1; D uncertain. Deletions cut 1 base from V and 1 base from J, with 7 bases between. Germline V gene lookup returns CDR1 SGHTA and CDR2 FQGTGA. This CDR3 spans 14 amino acids. CDR3 nucleotide sequence: TGTGCCAGCAGCTTAAGTGGCAGGAACACTGAAGCTTTCTTT. As protein: CASSLSGRNTEAFF.

This rearrangement joins TRBV18 to TRBJ1-2; possible D gene TRBD1, 6 bases. Trimming shortened V by 3 bases and J by 1 base, and 6 bases separated the two germline ends. Germline CDR1 KGHSH, CDR2 LQKENI. The CDR3 contains 13 residues. The CDR3 nucleotides read TGTGCCAGCTCACCGGACAGTAACTATGGCTACACCTTC. This encodes CASSPDSNYGYTF.

This clone was recorded a few times. The CDR3 reads CASSLGTGVNEQFF. The CDR3 DNA follows: TGTGCCAGCAGCTTAGGGACAGGGGTGAATGAGCAGTTCTTC. The rearrangement joins TRBV7-9 to TRBJ2-1; TRBD1 matches at 9 bases. V lost 1 base and J lost 7; bases outside the gene matches: 2. This CDR3 spans 14 amino acids. Germline V CDR1 and CDR2: SEHNR, FQNEAQ (reference sequence).

The chain joins TRBV2 to TRBJ1-6; weak D call: TRBD1 (5 bases). With 4 bases removed from V and 11 bases from J, the gap between germline ends came to 12 bases. The V gene's germline CDR1 is SNHLY and CDR2 FYNNEI. The CDR3 has 13 residues. This chain's CDR3 is CASSGQGMTPLHF. The CDR3 DNA reads TGTGCCAGCAGTGGTCAGGGAATGACACCCCTCCACTTT.

The chain is built from TRBV25-1 and TRBJ2-7, with 9 bases lining up with TRBD1. This CDR3 has 16 amino acids. Germline V gene lookup returns CDR1 MGHDK and CDR2 SYGVNS. V lost 3 bases to trimming and J lost 3 bases; unmatched junction nucleotides: 9. Here the CDR3 reads CASSEAGTGILYEQYF. Written as DNA, the CDR3 is TGTGCCAGCAGTGAGGCCGGGACAGGGATTCTCTACGAGCAGTACTTC.

This chain joins TRBV9 and TRBJ1-6; possible D gene TRBD1, 6 bases. The V and J ends lost 4 bases and 10 bases respectively, with 15 bases between them. CDR3 length: 14 residues. Germline V gene data show CDR1 as SGDLS and CDR2 as YYNGEE. CDR3 DNA sequence: TGTGCCAGCAGCCGCGGGGGCCAAGGCTCACCCCTCCACTTT. Protein: CASSRGGQGSPLHF. The full variable domain, its missing parts supplied by reference TRBV9 and TRBJ1-6, is DSGVTQTPKHLITATGQRVTLRCSPRSGDLSVYWYQQSLDQGLQFLIQYYNGEERAKGNILERFSAQQFPDLHSELNLSSLELGDSALYFCASSRGGQGSPLHFGNGTRLTVT.

This clone was picked up one time. The chain uses TRBV4-1 and TRBJ2-1; 11 nucleotides line up with TRBD1. CDR3 length equals 15 residues. V trimming: 3 bases; J trimming: 5 bases; junction bases outside the gene matches: 3. Germline V gives CDR1 MGHRA, CDR2 YSYEKL. CDR3 in amino acids: CASSHGQGAHNEQFF. DNA of the CDR3: TGCGCCAGCAGCCATGGACAGGGGGCCCACAATGAGCAGTTCTTC.

The chain is built from TRBV19 and TRBJ1-1; TRBD1 is a possible D gene (5 bases). With 8 bases removed from V and 0 bases from J, the gap between germline ends came to 13 bases. The CDR3 extends over 14 amino acids. From germline, CDR1 is LNHDA and CDR2 SQIVND (reference sequence). CDR3 sequence (DNA): TGTGCCAGTCGATACAGGCAGATGAACACTGAAGCTTTCTTT. Translating it yields CASRYRQMNTEAFF.

The V gene is TRBV13, the J gene TRBJ2-1; the match to TRBD1 covers 7 bases. CDR1 is PRHDT and CDR2 is FYEKMQ in the germline V gene (reference sequence). The CDR3 covers 14 residues. Unmatched junction bases numbered 8, after V lost 7 bases and J lost 5 bases. The CDR3 sequence is CASTLGQQNNEQFF. The CDR3 region has the DNA TGTGCCAGCACCCTGGGACAGCAAAACAATGAGCAGTTCTTC.

The chain couples TRBV15 to TRBJ1-4; D perhaps matches TRBD1 (5 bases). Trimming took off 0 bases at V and 6 bases at J, with 11 bases between the two ends. Germline V gene sequence: CDR1 LNHNV, CDR2 YYDKDF (reference sequence). This CDR3 is 15 amino acids long. Here the CDR3 DNA reads TGTGCCACCAGCAGAGATTTGGGAGGGGATGAAAAACTGTTTTTT. This sequence encodes CATSRDLGGDEKLFF.

V and J are TRBV6-5 and TRBJ1-1, with D unresolved. The CDR3 totals 14 residues. The V and J ends lost 6 bases and 2 bases respectively, with 13 bases between them. Germline V lookup: CDR1 MNHEY, CDR2 SVGAGI. The CDR3 bases are TGTGCCAGCAGACCCGGGATGGCAAACACTGAAGCTTTCTTT. Amino acid sequence: CASRPGMANTEAFF.

The chain carries TRBV2 and TRBJ1-2; 9 bases are shared with TRBD1. The length of the CDR3 is 13 residues. J lost 7 bases, V lost 6 bases, and 6 bases had no gene match. Germline V gives CDR1 SNHLY, CDR2 FYNNEI. CDR3 bases: TGTGCCAGCAGCGGACAGGGGACGGGTGGCTACACCTTC. This encodes CASSGQGTGGYTF.

The chain has TRBV15 and TRBJ2-3, with D tentatively TRBD1 (5 bases). Per germline, CDR1 LNHNV and CDR2 YYDKDF (reference sequence). V was cut by 0 bases and J by 4 bases, with 11 bases left in between. The CDR3 covers 15 residues. The CDR3 DNA reads TGTGCCACCAGCAGAGATCAGGGTACGGCAGATACGCAGTATTTT. Translated: CATSRDQGTADTQYF.

This clone appeared once. The chain carries TRBV6-1 and TRBJ1-2; D call uncertain. Trimming removed 3 bases from V and 0 bases from J, with 14 bases in between. CDR1 MNHNS and CDR2 SASEGT come from the germline V gene. The CDR3 is made up of 16 amino acids. CDR3 sequence: CASSDPANLANYGYTF. The CDR3 DNA reads as TGTGCCAGCAGTGATCCCGCTAATCTCGCTAACTATGGCTACACCTTC.

This clone was found once. The chain carries TRBV11-2 and TRBJ2-1, with unresolved D. The length of the CDR3 is 15 residues. Trimming took 2 bases from V and 0 from J, leaving 8 bases between them. Germline assignment: CDR1 SGHAT and CDR2 FQNNGV. CDR3 in DNA: TGTGCCAGCAGCTTATCAAGGAGCTCCTACAATGAGCAGTTCTTC. Its translation: CASSLSRSSYNEQFF.

The V and J genes are TRBV5-6 and TRBJ1-6, with 9 bases lining up with TRBD1. This CDR3 is 14 amino acids long. CDR1 SGHDT and CDR2 YYEEEE come from the germline V gene. With V trimmed by 4 bases and J by 10 bases, 6 bases remained unmatched. Written as DNA, the CDR3 is TGTGCCAGCAGCCCCGGGACAGGGAGGTCACCCCTCCACTTT. Encoded protein: CASSPGTGRSPLHF.

V usage is TRBV18 and J usage is TRBJ2-5; 8 bases map to TRBD1. Per the germline V gene, CDR1 is KGHSH and CDR2 is LQKENI. CDR3 length equals 14 residues. V lost 2 bases, J lost 5 bases, and 4 bases stayed unmatched. CDR3 bases: TGTGCCAGCTCACCAGTACAGGGGGGCGAGACCCAGTACTTC. Its translation is CASSPVQGGETQYF.

V and J are TRBV5-1 and TRBJ2-5; 8 bases agree with TRBD1. Trimming removed 0 bases from V and 5 bases from J; junction bases left unmatched: 6. Germline CDR1 and CDR2: SGHRS and YFSETQ. CDR3 size: 15 residues. CDR3 residues: CASSLGRGLGETQYF. The CDR3 coding sequence is TGCGCCAGCAGCTTGGGCAGGGGGCTAGGGGAGACCCAGTACTTC.

The V gene is TRBV13, the J gene TRBJ1-2, with D perhaps TRBD1 (5 bases). CDR1 and CDR2 (germline): PRHDT, FYEKMQ (reference sequence). V was shortened by 5 bases and J by 7 bases, with 14 bases between the two germline ends. The CDR3 covers 13 residues. CDR3 sequence reads: CASSLGGRSGYTF. DNA for the CDR3: TGTGCCAGCAGCCTCGGGGGTCGGAGTGGCTACACCTTC. The full variable domain, its missing parts supplied by reference TRBV13 and TRBJ1-2, is AAGVIQSPRHLIKEKRETATLKCYPIPRHDTVYWYQQGPGQDPQFLISFYEKMQSDKGSIPDRFSAQQFSDYHSELNMSSLELGDSALYFCASSLGGRSGYTFGSGTRLTVV.